The rows below give T cell receptor beta chains drawn from one sample of a study of cytomegalovirus exposure and HLA in healthy donors. Data came from immunoSEQ multiplex PCR; TCRdb stores just in-frame clones and leaves some out. The table has tens of thousands of clones, over 60% seen once. Input material: PBMCs. These receptors originate from a man in his forties in good health and CMV-seronegative. CDR3s include the opening cysteine and the closing phenylalanine or tryptophan. D genes are given only for firm matches. A row's size may be missing; if present it is once, few, many or a size class.

j_gene,v_gene,d_gene,abundance,CDR3aa,CDR3nt
TRBJ2-5,TRBV4-1,TRBD2,-,CASSQMEAGPLGQYF,TGCGCCAGCAGCCAGATGGAAGCGGGACCCCTCGGGCAGTACTTC
TRBJ1-4,TRBV7-2,-,-,CASSFTGGVNEKLFF,TGTGCCAGCAGCTTTACCGGGGGGGTAAACGAAAAACTGTTTTTT
TRBJ2-1,TRBV7-8,TRBD2,medium-sized,CASSQPGGDNEQFF,TGTGCCAGCAGCCAACCTGGGGGGGACAATGAGCAGTTCTTC
TRBJ2-7,TRBV18,-,-,CASSPPMRRDYEQYF,TGTGCCAGCTCACCACCGATGCGGAGGGACTACGAGCAGTACTTC
TRBJ2-1,TRBV30,TRBD2,-,CASTRSSGRAGDEQFF,TGTGCCTCCACCAGGTCTAGCGGGAGGGCCGGGGATGAGCAGTTCTTC
TRBJ1-2,TRBV28,-,-,CASRVTGISGYGYTF,TGTGCCAGCAGGGTAACAGGGATATCGGGCTATGGCTACACCTTC
TRBJ2-3,TRBV29-1,TRBD2,-,CSVESLGLGTSTDTQYF,TGCAGCGTTGAAAGTTTGGGACTAGGTACTAGCACAGATACGCAGTATTTT
TRBJ2-2,TRBV2,-,-,CASSEGNTGELFF,TGTGCCAGCAGTGAGGGCAACACCGGGGAGCTGTTTTTT
TRBJ2-3,TRBV4-2,-,-,CASRNFQGGTDTQYF,TGTGCCAGCAGAAACTTCCAGGGGGGAACAGATACGCAGTATTTT
TRBJ1-3,TRBV5-5,TRBD1,-,CASSFPSGGGNTIYF,TGTGCCAGCAGCTTCCCCTCAGGGGGCGGAAACACCATATATTTT